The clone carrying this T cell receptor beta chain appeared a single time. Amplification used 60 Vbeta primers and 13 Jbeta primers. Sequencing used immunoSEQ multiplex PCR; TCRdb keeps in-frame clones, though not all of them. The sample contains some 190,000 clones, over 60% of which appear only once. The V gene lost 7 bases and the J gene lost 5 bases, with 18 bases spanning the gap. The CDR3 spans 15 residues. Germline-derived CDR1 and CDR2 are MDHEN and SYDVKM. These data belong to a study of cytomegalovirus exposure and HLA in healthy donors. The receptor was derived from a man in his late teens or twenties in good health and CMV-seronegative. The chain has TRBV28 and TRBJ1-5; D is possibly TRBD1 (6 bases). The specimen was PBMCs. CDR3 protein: CASKDSRGGHQPQHF. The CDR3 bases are TGTGCCAGCAAAGACTCCCGGGGGGGCCATCAGCCCCAGCATTTT.